The 8 T cell receptor beta chains below were found in one sample sequenced in a study of T cell repertoires in cytomegalovirus infection. TCRdb used MiXCR to reprocess the reads, holding one entry per CDR3 protein. This table has about 570,000 distinct CDR3 sequences, about 40% appearing once. No cognate antigen is known for these TCRs. Here the sequenced sample was cultured PBMCs, taken from culture after CMV antigen stimulation. The origin of the receptors is a human donor in good health (CMV status not recorded). Some clones in this sample may be carry-over from other donors' samples.

This chain links TRBV4-1 with TRBJ2-1; 8 bases agree with TRBD2. This CDR3 region has 16 residues. V was pared by 3 bases and J by 5 bases, with 9 bases of the junction left unmatched. Germline CDR1 reads MGHRA; CDR2 reads YSYEKL. In DNA form, the CDR3 reads TGCGCCAGCAGCCACCCCGGGAGCGGGAGCAACAATGAGCAGTTCTTC. Translated, it gives CASSHPGSGSNNEQFF.

The chain employs TRBV7-8 and TRBJ1-2; 7 bases agree with TRBD1. CDR1 is SGHVS, CDR2 FQNEAQ, per germline. This CDR3 is built from 15 residues. V trimming: 4 bases; J trimming: 0 bases; junction bases outside the gene matches: 5. Here the CDR3 reads CASSSKGAANYGYTF. The CDR3 nucleotides read TGTGCCAGCAGCTCAAAGGGGGCTGCTAACTATGGCTACACCTTC.

J is TRBJ2-1 and V is TRBV7-2, with D possibly being TRBD1 or TRBD2 (5 bases each). This CDR3 contains 16 residues. CDR1 is SGHTA and CDR2 is FQGNSA in the germline V gene. The V end was cut by 0 bases, the J end by 7 bases, with 16 bases between. This chain's CDR3 is CASSLAGVGSSNEQFF. In nucleotides, the CDR3 is TGTGCCAGCAGCTTAGCGGGGGTGGGCTCTTCGAATGAGCAGTTCTTC.

The chain recombines TRBV15 with TRBJ1-3, with D hard to call. The V gene's germline CDR1 is LNHNV and CDR2 YYDKDF (reference sequence). This CDR3 spans 17 amino acids. Trimming pared 6 bases from V and 0 bases from J, leaving 18 bases between. This chain's CDR3 is CATRGDTGKSSGNTIYF. CDR3 bases: TGTGCCACCAGGGGAGACACGGGGAAGAGCTCTGGAAACACCATATATTTT.

This clonotype has only a few counts. The CDR3 is CASSPGENTEAFF. CDR3 nucleotide sequence: TGTGCCAGCAGCCCAGGGGAAAACACTGAAGCTTTCTTT. This chain joins TRBV7-9 and TRBJ1-1, with a weak D call TRBD1 (6 bases). Between the trimmed V and J ends, which lost 5 bases and 2 bases, there was a span of 9 bases. The germline V gene has CDR1 SEHNR and CDR2 FQNEAQ (reference sequence). The length of the CDR3 is 13 residues.

The V gene is TRBV6-6, the J gene TRBJ2-7; D uncertain. Germline values: CDR1 MNHNY, CDR2 SVGAGI (reference sequence). V lost 10 bases and J lost 3, with 10 bases in between. CDR3 length equals 11 residues. As DNA, the CDR3 is TGTGCCACCCAACAAGACTACGAGCAGTACTTC. It is translated as CATQQDYEQYF.

The J gene is TRBJ2-7, the V gene TRBV20-1; 8 bases align to TRBD2. The CDR3 spans 15 residues. Germline V gives CDR1 DFQATT, CDR2 SNEGSKA (reference sequence). J lost 0 bases, V lost 6 bases, and 10 bases had no gene match. The CDR3 coding sequence is TGCAGTGCCCCTAAAGTCCTAGCGGGCTCCTACGAGCAGTACTTC. This translates into CSAPKVLAGSYEQYF.

This chain uses TRBV6-4 with TRBJ2-3, with 8 bases that match TRBD2. The V segment lost 8 bases and the J segment 3 bases; nucleotides outside the gene matches: 10. The CDR3 is made up of 15 amino acids. Germline V gene sequence: CDR1 MRHNA, CDR2 SNTAGT. For the CDR3, the DNA is TGTGCCAGCTCTAAGGGACTAGAGCCAACAGATACGCAGTATTTT. It translates to CASSKGLEPTDTQYF.